Following are 7 T cell receptor beta chains from one sample sequenced in a study of blood T cell repertoires in COVID-19. Data came from immunoSEQ multiplex PCR; TCRdb stores just in-frame clones and leaves some out. This repertoire shows 130,000 to 150,000 clones, 80% to 90% found once; its top ten account for more than 7.5%. Sequenced material: peripheral blood. The source of these receptors is an older woman with COVID-19, enrolled during active disease.

The J gene is TRBJ1-4, the V gene TRBV19, with 11 bases identical to TRBD1. J gave up 6 bases and V 5 bases, and 5 bases lay outside the gene matches. This CDR3 has 15 residues. Per germline, CDR1 LNHDA and CDR2 SQIVND (reference sequence). The CDR3 loop reads CASSSGGQGDEKLFF. CDR3 bases: TGTGCCAGTAGTTCAGGGGGACAGGGGGATGAAAAACTGTTTTTT.

The J gene is TRBJ1-5, the V gene TRBV19, with D hard to call. Per the germline V gene, CDR1 is LNHDA and CDR2 is SQIVND (reference sequence). Trimming shortened V by 6 bases and J by 0 bases, and 12 bases separated the two germline ends. CDR3 length: 15 amino acids. The CDR3 here is CASRRSGNSNQPQHF. The CDR3 nucleotides are TGTGCCAGTAGAAGGTCGGGGAATAGCAATCAGCCCCAGCATTTT.

The count of this clone is one. The V and J genes are TRBV12-5 and TRBJ2-7; D unresolved. This CDR3 has 11 residues. Per germline, CDR1 LGHNT and CDR2 FRNRAP. The V and J ends lost 3 bases and 5 bases respectively, with 5 bases between them. The CDR3 coding sequence is TGTGCTAGTGGTTTCCTCCACGAGCAGTACTTC. This sequence encodes CASGFLHEQYF.

This chain links TRBV9 with TRBJ2-2; possibly TRBD1 for D (8 bases). Germline loops: CDR1 SGDLS, CDR2 YYNGEE. The CDR3 is 15 residues long. V was trimmed by 4 bases and J by 5 bases, leaving 15 bases between them. CDR3 nucleotides: TGTGCCAGCAGCCGCACAGGGGGGGATACCGGGGAGCTGTTTTTT. Protein sequence: CASSRTGGDTGELFF.

This clone was counted only a few times. The chain recombines TRBV6-5 with TRBJ1-3; tentative D call: TRBD1 (5 bases). The CDR3 spans 15 residues. Trimming removed 0 bases from V and 3 bases from J, with 9 bases in between. Germline loops: CDR1 MNHEY, CDR2 SVGAGI. The CDR3 bases are TGTGCCAGCAGTTACTCCGCGACAGTTGGAAACACCATATATTTT. Amino acids: CASSYSATVGNTIYF.

The genes are TRBV5-1 and TRBJ1-1; a weak D match, TRBD1 (6 bases). Trimming shortened V by 4 bases and J by 0 bases, and 10 bases separated the two germline ends. The CDR3 loop spans 14 amino acids. Germline CDR1 reads SGHRS; CDR2 reads YFSETQ. CDR3 protein: CASSTRGLNTEAFF. Written as DNA, the CDR3 is TGCGCCAGCAGCACCAGGGGTTTGAACACTGAAGCTTTCTTT.

V usage is TRBV7-3 and J usage is TRBJ1-2; possibly TRBD1 for D (5 bases). Germline V gene lookup returns CDR1 SGHTA and CDR2 FQGTGA. V was cut by 4 bases and J by 3 bases, with 12 bases left in between. The length of the CDR3 is 14 residues. CDR3 sequence: CASSSRQGYYGYTF. For the CDR3, the DNA is TGTGCCAGCAGCTCCCGGCAGGGCTACTATGGCTACACCTTC.